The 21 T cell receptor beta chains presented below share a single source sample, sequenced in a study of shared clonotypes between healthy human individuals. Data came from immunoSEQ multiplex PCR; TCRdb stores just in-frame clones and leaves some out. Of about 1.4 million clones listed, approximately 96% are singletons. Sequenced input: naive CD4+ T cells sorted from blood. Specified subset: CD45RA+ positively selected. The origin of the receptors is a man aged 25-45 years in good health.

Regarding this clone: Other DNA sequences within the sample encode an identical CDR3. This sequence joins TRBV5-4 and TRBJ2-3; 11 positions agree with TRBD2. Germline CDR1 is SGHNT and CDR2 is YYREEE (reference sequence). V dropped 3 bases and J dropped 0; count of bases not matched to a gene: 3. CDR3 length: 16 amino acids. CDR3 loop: CASSSRTSGSTDTQYF. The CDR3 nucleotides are TGTGCCAGCAGCTCCCGGACTAGCGGGAGCACAGATACGCAGTATTTT. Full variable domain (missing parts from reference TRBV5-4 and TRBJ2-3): ETGVTQSPTHLIKTRGQQVTLRCSSQSGHNTVSWYQQALGQGPQFIFQYYREEENGRGNFPPRFSGLQFPNYSSELNVNALELDDSALYLCASSSRTSGSTDTQYFGPGTRLTVL.

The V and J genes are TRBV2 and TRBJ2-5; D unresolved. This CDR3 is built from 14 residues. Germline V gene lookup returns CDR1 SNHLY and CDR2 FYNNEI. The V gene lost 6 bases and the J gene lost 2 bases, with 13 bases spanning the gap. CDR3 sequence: CASRETAHQETQYF. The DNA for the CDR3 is TGTGCCAGCAGGGAGACGGCTCATCAAGAGACCCAGTACTTC.

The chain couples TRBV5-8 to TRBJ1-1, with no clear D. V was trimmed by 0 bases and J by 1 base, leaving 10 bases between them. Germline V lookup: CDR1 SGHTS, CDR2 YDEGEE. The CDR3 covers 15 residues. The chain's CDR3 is CASSLVSLPNTEAFF. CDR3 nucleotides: TGTGCCAGCAGCTTGGTGTCCCTACCGAACACTGAAGCTTTCTTT.

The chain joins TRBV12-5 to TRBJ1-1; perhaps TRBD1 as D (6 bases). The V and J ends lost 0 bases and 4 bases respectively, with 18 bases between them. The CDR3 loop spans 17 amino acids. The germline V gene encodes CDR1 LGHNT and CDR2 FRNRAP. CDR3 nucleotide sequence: TGTGCTAGTGGTTTGGTGGTTGGGGGCTCGGCGGGCACTGAAGCTTTCTTT. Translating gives CASGLVVGGSAGTEAFF.

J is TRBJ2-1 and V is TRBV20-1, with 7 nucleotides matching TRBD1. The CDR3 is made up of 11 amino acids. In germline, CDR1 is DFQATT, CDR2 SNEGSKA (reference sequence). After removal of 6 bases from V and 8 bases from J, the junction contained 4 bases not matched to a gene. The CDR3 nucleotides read TGCAGTGCCATGACAGGGCATGAGCAGTTCTTC. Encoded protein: CSAMTGHEQFF.

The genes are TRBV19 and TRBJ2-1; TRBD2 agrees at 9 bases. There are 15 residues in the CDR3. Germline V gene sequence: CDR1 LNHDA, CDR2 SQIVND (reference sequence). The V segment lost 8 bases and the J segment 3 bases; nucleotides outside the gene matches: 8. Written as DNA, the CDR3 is TGTGCCAGTTCCCTCAGCGGGAGGCGCTACAATGAGCAGTTCTTC. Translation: CASSLSGRRYNEQFF.

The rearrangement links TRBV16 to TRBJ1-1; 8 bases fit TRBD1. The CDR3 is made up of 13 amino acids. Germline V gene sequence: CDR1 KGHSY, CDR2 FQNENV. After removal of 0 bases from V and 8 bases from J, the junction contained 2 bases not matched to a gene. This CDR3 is CASSQSRTGEAFF. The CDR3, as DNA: TGTGCCAGCAGCCAATCGAGGACAGGGGAAGCTTTCTTT.

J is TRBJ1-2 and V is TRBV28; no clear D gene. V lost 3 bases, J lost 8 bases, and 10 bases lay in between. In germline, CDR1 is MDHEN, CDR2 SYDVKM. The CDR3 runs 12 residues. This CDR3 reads CASSFPGRGYTF. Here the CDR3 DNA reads TGTGCCAGCAGTTTTCCGGGAAGGGGCTACACCTTC.

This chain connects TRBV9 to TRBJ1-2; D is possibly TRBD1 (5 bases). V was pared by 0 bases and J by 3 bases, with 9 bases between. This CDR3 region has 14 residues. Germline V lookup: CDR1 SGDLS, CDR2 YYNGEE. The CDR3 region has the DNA TGTGCCAGCAGCGTAGACGACAGAGACTATGGCTACACCTTC. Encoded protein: CASSVDDRDYGYTF.

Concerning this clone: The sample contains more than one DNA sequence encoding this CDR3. The CDR3 DNA follows: TGTGCCAGCAGCATTGGGGTCACCGGGGAGCTGTTTTTT. Its protein product is CASSIGVTGELFF. The chain links TRBV9 to TRBJ2-2; D remains unclear. The V end was cut by 4 bases, the J end by 4 bases, with 8 bases between. Germline V gives CDR1 SGDLS, CDR2 YYNGEE. This CDR3 has 13 amino acids. The variable domain in full, with the rest retrieved from reference TRBV9 and TRBJ2-2, is DSGVTQTPKHLITATGQRVTLRCSPRSGDLSVYWYQQSLDQGLQFLIQYYNGEERAKGNILERFSAQQFPDLHSELNLSSLELGDSALYFCASSIGVTGELFFGEGSRLTVL.

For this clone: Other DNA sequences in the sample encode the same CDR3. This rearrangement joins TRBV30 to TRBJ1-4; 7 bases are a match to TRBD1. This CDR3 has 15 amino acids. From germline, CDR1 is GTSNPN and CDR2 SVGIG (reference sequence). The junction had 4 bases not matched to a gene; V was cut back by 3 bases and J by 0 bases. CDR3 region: CAWRRQGATNEKLFF. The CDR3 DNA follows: TGTGCCTGGAGAAGACAGGGAGCAACTAATGAAAAACTGTTTTTT. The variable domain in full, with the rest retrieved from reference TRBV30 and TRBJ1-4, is SQTIHQWPATLVQPVGSPLSLECTVEGTSNPNLYWYRQAAGRGLQLLFYSVGIGQISSEVPQNLSASRPQDRQFILSSKKLLLSDSGFYLCAWRRQGATNEKLFFGSGTQLSVL.

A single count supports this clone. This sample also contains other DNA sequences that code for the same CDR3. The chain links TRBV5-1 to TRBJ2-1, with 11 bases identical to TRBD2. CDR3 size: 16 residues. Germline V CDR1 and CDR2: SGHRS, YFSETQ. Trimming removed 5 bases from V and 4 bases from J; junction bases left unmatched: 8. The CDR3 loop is CASSFGLAGPYNEQFF. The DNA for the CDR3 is TGCGCCAGCAGTTTCGGACTAGCGGGCCCTTACAATGAGCAGTTCTTC.

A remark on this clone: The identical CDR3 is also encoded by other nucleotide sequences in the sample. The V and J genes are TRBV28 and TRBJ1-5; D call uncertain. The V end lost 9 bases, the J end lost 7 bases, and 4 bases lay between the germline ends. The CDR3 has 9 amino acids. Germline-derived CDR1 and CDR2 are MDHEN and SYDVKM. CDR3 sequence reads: CASGQPQHF. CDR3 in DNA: TGTGCCAGTGGACAGCCCCAGCATTTT.

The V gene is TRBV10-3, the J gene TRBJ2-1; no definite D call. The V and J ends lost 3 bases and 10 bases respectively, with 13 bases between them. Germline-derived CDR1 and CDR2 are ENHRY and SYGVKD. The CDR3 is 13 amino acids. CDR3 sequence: CAISDVGILEQFF. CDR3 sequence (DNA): TGTGCCATCAGTGATGTTGGGATTCTAGAGCAGTTCTTC.

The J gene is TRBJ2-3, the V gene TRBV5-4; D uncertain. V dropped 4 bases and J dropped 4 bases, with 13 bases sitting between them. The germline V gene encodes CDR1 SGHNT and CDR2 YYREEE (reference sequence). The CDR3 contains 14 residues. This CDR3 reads CASSPGDRPDTQYF. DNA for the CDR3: TGTGCCAGCAGCCCCGGTGATAGGCCAGATACGCAGTATTTT.

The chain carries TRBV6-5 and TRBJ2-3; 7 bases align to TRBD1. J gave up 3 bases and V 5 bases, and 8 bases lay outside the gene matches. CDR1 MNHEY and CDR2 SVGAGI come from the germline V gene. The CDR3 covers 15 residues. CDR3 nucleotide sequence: TGTGCCAGCAGTCGAAGACAGGGAAGTACAGATACGCAGTATTTT. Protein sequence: CASSRRQGSTDTQYF.

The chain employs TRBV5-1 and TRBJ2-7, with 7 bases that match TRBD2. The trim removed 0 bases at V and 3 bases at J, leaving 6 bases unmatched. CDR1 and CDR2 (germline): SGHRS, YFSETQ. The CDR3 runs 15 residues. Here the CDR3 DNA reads TGCGCCAGCAGCTTGGGGCTAGCGGAAATCTACGAGCAGTACTTC. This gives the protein CASSLGLAEIYEQYF.

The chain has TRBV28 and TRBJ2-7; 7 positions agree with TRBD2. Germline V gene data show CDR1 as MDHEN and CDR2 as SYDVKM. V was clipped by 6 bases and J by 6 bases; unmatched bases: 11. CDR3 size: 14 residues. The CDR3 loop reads CASRERGRGSEQYF. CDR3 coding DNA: TGTGCCAGCAGGGAGCGGGGCCGGGGCTCCGAGCAGTACTTC.

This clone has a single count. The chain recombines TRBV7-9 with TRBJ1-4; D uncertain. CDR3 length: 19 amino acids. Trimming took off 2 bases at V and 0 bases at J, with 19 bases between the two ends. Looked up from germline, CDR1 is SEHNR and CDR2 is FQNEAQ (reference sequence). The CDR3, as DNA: TGTGCCAGCAGCTTAATGGTTTTTCCGGCGGTTGCAACTAATGAAAAACTGTTTTTT. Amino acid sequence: CASSLMVFPAVATNEKLFF.

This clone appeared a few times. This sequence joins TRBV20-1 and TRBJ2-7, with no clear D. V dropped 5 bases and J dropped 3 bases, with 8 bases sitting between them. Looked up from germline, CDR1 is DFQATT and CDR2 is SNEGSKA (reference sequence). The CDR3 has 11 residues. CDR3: CSAELLYEQYF. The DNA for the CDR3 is TGCAGTGCTGAATTGCTCTACGAGCAGTACTTC.

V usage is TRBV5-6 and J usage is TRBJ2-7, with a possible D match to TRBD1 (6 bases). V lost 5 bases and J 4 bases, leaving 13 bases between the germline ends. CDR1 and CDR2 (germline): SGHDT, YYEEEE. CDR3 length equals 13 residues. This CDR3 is CASSSGAVYEQYF. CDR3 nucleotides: TGTGCCAGCAGTTCAGGGGCTGTGTACGAGCAGTACTTC.